Below, 8 T cell receptor beta chains from the same sample are listed, as sequenced in a study of blood T cell repertoires in COVID-19. TCRdb's table, derived via immunoSEQ multiplex PCR, lists solely in-frame clones and lacks some. The sample holds about 150,000 clones, 81% seen once. Sequenced material: peripheral blood. The source is a woman in her sixties or seventies with active or convalescent COVID-19.

V usage is TRBV4-2 and J usage is TRBJ1-1; D is possibly TRBD1 (5 bases). The V and J ends lost 4 bases and 4 bases respectively, with 13 bases between them. This CDR3 is built from 14 residues. CDR1 LGHNA and CDR2 YNFKEQ come from the germline V gene. DNA for the CDR3: TGTGCCAGCAGCCCCCTCCAGGGCGGCACTGAAGCTTTCTTT. This codes for CASSPLQGGTEAFF.

The rearrangement uses TRBV28 and TRBJ2-5, with TRBD2 identical over 12 bases. There are 15 residues in the CDR3. Germline values: CDR1 MDHEN, CDR2 SYDVKM. V dropped 6 bases and J dropped 4; count of bases not matched to a gene: 6. The CDR3 loop reads CASSPRLAGAETQYF. CDR3 bases: TGTGCCAGCAGCCCTCGACTAGCGGGGGCAGAGACCCAGTACTTC.

This chain uses TRBV2 with TRBJ1-5; TRBD1 aligns across 10 bases. Germline V lookup: CDR1 SNHLY, CDR2 FYNNEI. Losses at the gene ends were 6 bases for V and 5 bases for J; bases not matched to a gene: 7. The CDR3 consists of 15 residues. The CDR3 DNA reads as TGTGCCAGCAGGATCGGGACAGGGGAATATCAGCCCCAGCATTTT. It is translated as CASRIGTGEYQPQHF.

The chain recombines TRBV28 with TRBJ2-7; a weak D match, TRBD2 (6 bases). Trimming took off 5 bases at V and 0 bases at J, with 17 bases between the two ends. The CDR3 is made up of 16 amino acids. The germline CDR1 and CDR2 sequences are MDHEN and SYDVKM. The CDR3 is CASSATGERSSYEQYV. The CDR3 DNA sequence: TGTGCCAGCAGTGCGACGGGGGAACGGAGCTCCTACGAGCAGTACGTC.

The chain joins TRBV21-1 to TRBJ1-5; the table's D call TRBD1 went unverified against the DNA. TRBV21-1 is deemed a pseudogene. CDR3 length equals 16 residues. The CDR3 bases are TGTGCCAGCAGCAAACGACGACAGGAGAGGAATCAGCCCCAGCATTTT. Translation gives CASSKRRQERNQPQHF.

The rearrangement uses TRBV7-9 and TRBJ2-5, with TRBD2 identical over 7 bases. J was trimmed by 2 bases and V by 10 bases; bases with no gene match: 4. The germline CDR1 and CDR2 sequences are SEHNR and FQNEAQ (reference sequence). CDR3 length equals 12 residues. The CDR3 here is CANGGVQETQYF. The CDR3 DNA sequence: TGTGCCAATGGGGGGGTTCAAGAGACCCAGTACTTC.

This clone came up a few times. The junction and the germline gene differ at one end; a read error may be behind it. The chain recombines TRBV23-1 with TRBJ1-5; D not certain. TRBV23-1 is an open reading frame whose function is uncertain. The CDR3 length is 16 residues. CDR3 residues: CASRPLMTDSHQPQHF. CDR3 bases: TGCGCCAGCAGGCCCTTGATGACGGATAGCCATCAGCCCCAGCATTTT.

The rearrangement links TRBV7-9 to TRBJ1-6; TRBD1 matches at 8 bases. The CDR3 is 15 residues long. The germline V gene has CDR1 SEHNR and CDR2 FQNEAQ (reference sequence). The V gene end was trimmed by 6 bases and the J gene end by 10 bases; junction bases not matched to a gene: 11. In DNA, the CDR3 is TGTGCCAGCAGTCCAGGGGGCGCGGTATACTCACCCCTCCACTTT. Residues: CASSPGGAVYSPLHF.